This T cell receptor beta chain was observed in a study of technical replicates of blood from a handful of donors. The V end was cut by 0 bases, the J end by 7 bases, with 30 bases between. In germline, CDR1 is ENHRY, CDR2 SYGVKD. CDR3 length: 20 amino acids. TCRdb's table, derived via immunoSEQ multiplex PCR, lists solely in-frame clones and lacks some. The sample comprises about 74,000 clones, roughly 94% of which are singletons, and approximately 0.25% rests with the top ten. This receptor was identified in a human donor in good health. Material for sequencing was T cells isolated from PBMCs. The genes are TRBV10-3 and TRBJ1-2; no reliable D call. Here the CDR3 reads CAISESIQSTSRHPMVGYTF. In nucleotides, the CDR3 is TGTGCCATCAGTGAGTCGATTCAGAGTACATCCCGACACCCTATGGTTGGCTACACCTTC.